The entry below describes one T cell receptor beta chain. One entry per CDR3 protein results from TCRdb running MiXCR on the RT-PCR reads. Of 390,000 or so distinct CDR3 sequences in the sample, 16% were seen once. These data come from a study of patients and donors after allogeneic stem cell transplantation. V was shortened by 5 bases and J by 4 bases, with 8 bases between the two germline ends. The CDR3 has 12 residues. Germline assignment: CDR1 LNHDA and CDR2 SQIVND (reference sequence). The clonotype comes from a human donor who was either an allogeneic HSCT recipient or a stem cell or donor lymphocyte infusion donor (not recorded which). It is not recorded whose cells these are; they may come from a transplant donor. The sample comprised blood, either unsorted or a sorted T cell fraction (not recorded which). This chain links TRBV19 with TRBJ1-1, with D possibly TRBD1 on 5 matching bases. CDR3 nucleotides: TGTGCCAGTAGTGAGAGGGGCACTGAAGCTTTCTTT. This encodes CASSERGTEAFF.